Each of the 5 T cell receptor beta chains below was sequenced from the same sample in a study of T cell changes during pregnancy in multiple sclerosis. Here immunoSEQ multiplex PCR was the method, and the copy in TCRdb shows in-frame clones only, minus some. The table has 88,000 or so clones, 92% seen once. The sample was peripheral blood, taken before pregnancy. The source of these receptors is a female donor with multiple sclerosis, enrolled in a pregnancy study.

This chain connects TRBV29-1 to TRBJ2-5, with D tentatively TRBD2 (5 bases). Per the germline V gene, CDR1 is SQVTM and CDR2 is ANQGSEA. V lost 1 base and J 5 bases, leaving 11 bases between the germline ends. The CDR3 length is 13 residues. The CDR3 bases are TGCAGCGTTGAAGGGCTAGCTTCGGAGACCCAGTACTTC. Its translation: CSVEGLASETQYF.

The J gene is TRBJ2-1, the V gene TRBV13, with TRBD2 matching over 11 bases. CDR3 length: 18 residues. The trim removed 4 bases at V and 1 base at J, leaving 9 bases unmatched. CDR1 and CDR2 (germline): PRHDT, FYEKMQ (reference sequence). The DNA for the CDR3 is TGTGCCAGCAGCTACATCCGACTAGCGGGAATGTCCTACAATGAGCAGTTCTTC. It encodes CASSYIRLAGMSYNEQFF.

The chain recombines TRBV11-3 with TRBJ2-7, with TRBD1 matching over 7 bases. This CDR3 is built from 17 residues. The junction had 11 bases not matched to a gene; V was cut back by 0 bases and J by 3 bases. Germline values: CDR1 SGHNT, CDR2 YENEEA. The CDR3 loop reads CASSLDLRQGSFYEQYF. DNA for the CDR3: TGTGCCAGCAGCTTAGATCTAAGACAGGGAAGCTTCTACGAGCAGTACTTC.

This chain uses TRBV5-6 with TRBJ2-1, with TRBD2 identical over 9 bases. This CDR3 spans 15 amino acids. Germline loops: CDR1 SGHDT, CDR2 YYEEEE. J was trimmed by 4 bases and V by 4 bases; bases with no gene match: 6. CDR3 protein: CASSPTSGDYNEQFF. In DNA, the CDR3 is TGTGCCAGCAGCCCGACTAGCGGAGATTACAATGAGCAGTTCTTC.

The chain employs TRBV4-3 and TRBJ2-1, with TRBD1 identical over 8 bases. Trimming took 2 bases from V and 9 from J; bases not matched to a gene: 15. The CDR3 runs 17 residues. Germline V gives CDR1 LGHNA, CDR2 YSLEER. As DNA, the CDR3 is TGCGCCAGCAGCCAACATGCTACGGACAGGGCCTGGGGTGAGCAGTTCTTC. Its translation: CASSQHATDRAWGEQFF.